Reported below is one T cell receptor (beta chain). The data derive from a study of blood T cell repertoires in COVID-19. Turning to the study itself: The United States, Italy and Spain were the sources of the acute and convalescent COVID-19 samples.

Source study methods: Estimates of nucleated cell counts were drawn from the amplification of reference gene primers. TCRdb's copy holds only in-frame clones and misses some; the assay was immunoSEQ multiplex PCR. V and J calls and clone size come straight from that table; D and trimming were deduced from the DNA. The sample has 250,000 or so clones; 85% to 90% are singletons. V lost 5 bases to trimming and J lost 4 bases, with 9 bases between them. The CDR3 runs to 13 residues. Germline CDR1 reads KGHSH; CDR2 reads LQKENI. The TCR was taken from a woman aged 55-70 years with acute or convalescent COVID-19. The V and J genes are TRBV18 and TRBJ1-5; possible D gene TRBD1, 5 bases. The sequenced sample was peripheral blood. The CDR3 bases are TGTGCCAGCTCAGAACAGGAGAATCAGCCCCAGCATTTT. Translated: CASSEQENQPQHF.